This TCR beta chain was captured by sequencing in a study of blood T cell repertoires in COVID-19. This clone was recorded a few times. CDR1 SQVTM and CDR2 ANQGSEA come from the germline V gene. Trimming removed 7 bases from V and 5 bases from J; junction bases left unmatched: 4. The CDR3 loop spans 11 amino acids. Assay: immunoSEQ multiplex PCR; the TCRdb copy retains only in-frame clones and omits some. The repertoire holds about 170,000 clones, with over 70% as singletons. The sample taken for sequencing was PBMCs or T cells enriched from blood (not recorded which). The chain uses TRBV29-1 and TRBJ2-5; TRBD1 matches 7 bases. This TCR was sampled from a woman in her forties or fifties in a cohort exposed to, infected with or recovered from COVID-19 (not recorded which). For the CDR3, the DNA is TGCAGCGATAAGACAGGGGAGACCCAGTACTTC. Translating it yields CSDKTGETQYF.